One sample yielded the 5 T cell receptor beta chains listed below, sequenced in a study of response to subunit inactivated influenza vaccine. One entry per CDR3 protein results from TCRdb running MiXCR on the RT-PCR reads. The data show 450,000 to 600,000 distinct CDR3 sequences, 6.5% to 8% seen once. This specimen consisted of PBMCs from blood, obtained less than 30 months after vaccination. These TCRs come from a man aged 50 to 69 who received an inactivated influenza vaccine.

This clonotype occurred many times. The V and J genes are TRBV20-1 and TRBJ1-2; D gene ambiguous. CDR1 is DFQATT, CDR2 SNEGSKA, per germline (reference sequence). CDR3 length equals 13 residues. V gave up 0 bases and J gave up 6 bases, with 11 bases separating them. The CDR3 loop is CSARDIWENGYTF. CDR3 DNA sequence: TGCAGTGCTAGAGACATCTGGGAAAATGGCTACACCTTC.

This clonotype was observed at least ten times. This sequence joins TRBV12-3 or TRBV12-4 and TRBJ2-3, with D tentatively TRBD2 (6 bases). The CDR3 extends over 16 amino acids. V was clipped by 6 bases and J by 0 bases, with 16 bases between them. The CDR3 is CASSPLGGISTDTQYF. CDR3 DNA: TGTGCCAGCAGCCCCTTAGGAGGGATAAGCACAGATACGCAGTATTTT.

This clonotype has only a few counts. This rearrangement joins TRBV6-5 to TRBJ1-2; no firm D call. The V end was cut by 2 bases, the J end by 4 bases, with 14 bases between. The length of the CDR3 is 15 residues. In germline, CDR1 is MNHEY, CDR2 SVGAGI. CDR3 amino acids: CASSYKAGGGYGYTF. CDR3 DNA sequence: TGTGCCAGCAGTTACAAAGCAGGAGGCGGCTATGGCTACACCTTC.

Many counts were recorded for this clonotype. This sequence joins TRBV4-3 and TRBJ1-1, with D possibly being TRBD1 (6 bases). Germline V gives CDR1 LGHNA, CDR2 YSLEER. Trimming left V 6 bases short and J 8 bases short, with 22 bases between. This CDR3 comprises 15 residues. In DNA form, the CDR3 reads TGCGCCAGCAGATTAAGTCGGGAGCCCGACAGGGAAGCTTTCTTT. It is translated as CASRLSREPDREAFF.

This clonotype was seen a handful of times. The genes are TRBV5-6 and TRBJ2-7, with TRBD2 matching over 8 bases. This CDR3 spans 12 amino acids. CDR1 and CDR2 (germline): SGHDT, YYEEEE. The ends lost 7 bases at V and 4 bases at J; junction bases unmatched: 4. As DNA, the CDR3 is TGTGCCAGCCAACGGGGGGGTTACGAGCAGTACTTC. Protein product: CASQRGGYEQYF.